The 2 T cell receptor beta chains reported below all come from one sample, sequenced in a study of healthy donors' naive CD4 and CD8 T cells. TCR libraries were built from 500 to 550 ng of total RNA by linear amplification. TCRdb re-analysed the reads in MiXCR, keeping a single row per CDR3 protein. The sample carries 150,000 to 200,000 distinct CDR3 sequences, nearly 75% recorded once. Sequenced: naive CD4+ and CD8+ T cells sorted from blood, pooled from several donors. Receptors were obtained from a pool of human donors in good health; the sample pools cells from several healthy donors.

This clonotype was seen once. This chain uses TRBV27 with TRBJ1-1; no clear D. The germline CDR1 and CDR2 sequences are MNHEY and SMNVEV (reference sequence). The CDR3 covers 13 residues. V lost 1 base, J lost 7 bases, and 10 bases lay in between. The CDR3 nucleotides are TGTGCCAGCAGTTTATATAAAATGAGTGAAGCTTTCTTT. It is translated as CASSLYKMSEAFF.

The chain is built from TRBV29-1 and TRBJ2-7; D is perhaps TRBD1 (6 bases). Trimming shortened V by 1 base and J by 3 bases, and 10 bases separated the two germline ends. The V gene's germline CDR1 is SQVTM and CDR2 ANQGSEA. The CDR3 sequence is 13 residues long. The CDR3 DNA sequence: TGCAGCGTTGAAGGGATAGGGGGCTACGAGCAGTACTTC. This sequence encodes CSVEGIGGYEQYF.